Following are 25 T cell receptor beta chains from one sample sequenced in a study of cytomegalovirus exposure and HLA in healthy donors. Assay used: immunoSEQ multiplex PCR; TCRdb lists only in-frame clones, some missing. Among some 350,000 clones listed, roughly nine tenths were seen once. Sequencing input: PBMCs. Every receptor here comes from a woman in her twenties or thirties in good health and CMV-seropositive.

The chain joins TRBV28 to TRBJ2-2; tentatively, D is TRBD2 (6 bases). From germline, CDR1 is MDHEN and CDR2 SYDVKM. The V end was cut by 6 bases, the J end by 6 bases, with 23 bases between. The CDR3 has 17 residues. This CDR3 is CASSFNRDFLFAGELFF. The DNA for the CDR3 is TGTGCCAGCAGCTTCAACCGGGACTTCCTTTTCGCCGGGGAGCTGTTTTTT.

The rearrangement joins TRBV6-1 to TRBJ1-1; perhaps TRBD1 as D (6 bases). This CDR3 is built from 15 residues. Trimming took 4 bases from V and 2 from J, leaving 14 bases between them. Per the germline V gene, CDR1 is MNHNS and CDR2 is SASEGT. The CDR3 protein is CASSGITGINTEAFF. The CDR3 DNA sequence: TGTGCCAGCAGTGGAATCACAGGGATCAACACTGAAGCTTTCTTT.

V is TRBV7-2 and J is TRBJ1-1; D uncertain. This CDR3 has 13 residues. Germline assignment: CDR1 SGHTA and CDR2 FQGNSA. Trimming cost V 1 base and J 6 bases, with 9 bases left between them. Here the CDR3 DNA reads TGTGCCAGCAGCTTAGTGGGAGGCGCTGAAGCTTTCTTT. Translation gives CASSLVGGAEAFF.

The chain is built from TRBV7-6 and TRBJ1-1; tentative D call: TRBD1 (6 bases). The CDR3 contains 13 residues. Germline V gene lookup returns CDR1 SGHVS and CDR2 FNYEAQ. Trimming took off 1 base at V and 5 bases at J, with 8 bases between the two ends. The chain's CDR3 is CASSLEGGTEAFF. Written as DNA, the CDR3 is TGTGCCAGCAGCTTAGAGGGGGGGACTGAAGCTTTCTTT.

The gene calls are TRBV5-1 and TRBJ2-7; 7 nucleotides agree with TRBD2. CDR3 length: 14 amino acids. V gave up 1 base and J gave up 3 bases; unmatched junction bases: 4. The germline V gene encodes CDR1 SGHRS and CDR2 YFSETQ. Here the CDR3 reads CASSLTREGYEQYF. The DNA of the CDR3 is TGCGCCAGCAGCTTGACCAGGGAGGGCTACGAGCAGTACTTC.

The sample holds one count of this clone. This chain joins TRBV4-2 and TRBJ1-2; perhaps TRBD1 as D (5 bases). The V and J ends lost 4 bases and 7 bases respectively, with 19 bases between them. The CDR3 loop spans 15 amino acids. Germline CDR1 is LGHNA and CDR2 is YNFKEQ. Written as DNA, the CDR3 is TGTGCCAGCAGCCTTAAAGTCCAGGGTTTTAGTGGCTACACCTTC. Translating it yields CASSLKVQGFSGYTF.

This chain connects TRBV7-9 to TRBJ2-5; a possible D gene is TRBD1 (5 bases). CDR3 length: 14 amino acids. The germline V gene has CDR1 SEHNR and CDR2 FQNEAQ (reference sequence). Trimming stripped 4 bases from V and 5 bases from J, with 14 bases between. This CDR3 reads CASSYFSGSETQYF. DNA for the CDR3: TGTGCCAGCAGCTACTTCTCAGGGTCCGAGACCCAGTACTTC.

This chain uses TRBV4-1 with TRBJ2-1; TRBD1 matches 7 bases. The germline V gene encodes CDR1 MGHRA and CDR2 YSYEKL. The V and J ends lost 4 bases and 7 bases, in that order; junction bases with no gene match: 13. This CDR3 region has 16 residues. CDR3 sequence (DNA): TGCGCCAGCAGCCCCGAAGATAGGACAGGCGGGAATGAGCAGTTCTTC. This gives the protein CASSPEDRTGGNEQFF.

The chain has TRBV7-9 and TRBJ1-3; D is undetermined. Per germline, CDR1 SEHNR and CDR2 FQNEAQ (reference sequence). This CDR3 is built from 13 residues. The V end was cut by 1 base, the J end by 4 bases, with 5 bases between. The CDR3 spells CASSLVAGNTIYF. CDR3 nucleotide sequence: TGTGCCAGCAGCTTAGTTGCGGGAAACACCATATATTTT.

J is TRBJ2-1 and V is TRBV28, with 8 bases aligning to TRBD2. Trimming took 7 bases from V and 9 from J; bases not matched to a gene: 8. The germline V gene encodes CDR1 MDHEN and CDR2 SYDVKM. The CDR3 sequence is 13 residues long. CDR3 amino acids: CASNLLAGSEQFF. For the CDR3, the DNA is TGTGCCAGCAATTTGTTAGCGGGAAGTGAGCAGTTCTTC. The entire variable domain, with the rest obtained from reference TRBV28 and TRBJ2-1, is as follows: DVKVTQSSRYLVKRTGEKVFLECVQDMDHENMFWYRQDPGLGLRLIYFSYDVKMKEKGDIPEGYSVSREKKERFSLILESASTNQTSMYLCASNLLAGSEQFFGPGTRLTVL.

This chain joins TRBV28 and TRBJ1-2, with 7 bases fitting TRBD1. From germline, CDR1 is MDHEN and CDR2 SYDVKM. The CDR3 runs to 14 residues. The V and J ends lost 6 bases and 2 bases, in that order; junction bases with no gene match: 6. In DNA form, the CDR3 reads TGTGCCAGCAGGAGCGACAGGGAGAACTATGGCTACACCTTC. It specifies CASRSDRENYGYTF.

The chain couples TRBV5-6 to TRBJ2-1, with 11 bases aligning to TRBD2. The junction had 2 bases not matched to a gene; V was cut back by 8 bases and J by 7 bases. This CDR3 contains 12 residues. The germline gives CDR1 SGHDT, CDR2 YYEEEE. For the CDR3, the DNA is TGTGCCAGTAGACTAGCGGGAAATGAGCAGTTCTTC. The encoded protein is CASRLAGNEQFF.

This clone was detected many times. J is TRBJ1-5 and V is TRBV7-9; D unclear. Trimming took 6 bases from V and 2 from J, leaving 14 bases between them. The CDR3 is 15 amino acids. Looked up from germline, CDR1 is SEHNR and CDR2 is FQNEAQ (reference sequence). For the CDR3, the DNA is TGTGCCAGCAGTCCTTCCGGGCCCGGCAATCAGCCCCAGCATTTT. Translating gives CASSPSGPGNQPQHF.

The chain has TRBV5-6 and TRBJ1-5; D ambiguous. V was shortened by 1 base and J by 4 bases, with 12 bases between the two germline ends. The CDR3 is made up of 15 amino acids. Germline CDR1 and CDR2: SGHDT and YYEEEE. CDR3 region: CASSLSQAWNQPQHF. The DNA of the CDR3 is TGTGCCAGCAGCTTGAGTCAGGCCTGGAATCAGCCCCAGCATTTT.

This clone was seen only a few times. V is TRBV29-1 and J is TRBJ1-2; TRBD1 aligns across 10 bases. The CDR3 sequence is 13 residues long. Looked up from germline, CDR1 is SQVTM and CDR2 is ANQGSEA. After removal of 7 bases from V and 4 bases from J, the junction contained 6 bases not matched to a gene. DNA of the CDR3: TGCAGCGCTGACAGGGGGCAGGCCTATGGCTACACCTTC. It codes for CSADRGQAYGYTF.

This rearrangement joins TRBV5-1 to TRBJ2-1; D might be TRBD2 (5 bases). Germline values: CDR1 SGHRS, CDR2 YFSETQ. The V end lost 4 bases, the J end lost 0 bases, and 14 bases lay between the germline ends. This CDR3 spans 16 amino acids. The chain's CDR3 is CASSASRGSSYNEQFF. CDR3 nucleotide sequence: TGCGCCAGCAGCGCCAGCCGGGGTTCCTCCTACAATGAGCAGTTCTTC. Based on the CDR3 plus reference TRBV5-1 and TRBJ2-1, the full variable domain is KAGVTQTPRYLIKTRGQQVTLSCSPISGHRSVSWYQQTPGQGLQFLFEYFSETQRNKGNFPGRFSGRQFSNSRSEMNVSTLELGDSALYLCASSASRGSSYNEQFFGPGTRLTVL.

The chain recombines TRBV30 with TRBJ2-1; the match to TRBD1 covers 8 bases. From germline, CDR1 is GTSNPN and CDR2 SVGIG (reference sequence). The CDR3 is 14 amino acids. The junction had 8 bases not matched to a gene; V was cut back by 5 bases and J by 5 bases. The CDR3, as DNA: TGTGCCTGGTCAAGGGGGACAGGACACAATGAGCAGTTCTTC. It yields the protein CAWSRGTGHNEQFF.

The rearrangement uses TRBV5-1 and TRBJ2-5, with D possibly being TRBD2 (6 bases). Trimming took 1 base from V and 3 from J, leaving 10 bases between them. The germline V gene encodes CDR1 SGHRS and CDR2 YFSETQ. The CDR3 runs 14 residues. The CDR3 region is CASSLYPGEETQYF. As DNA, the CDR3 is TGCGCCAGCAGCTTGTACCCGGGAGAAGAGACCCAGTACTTC. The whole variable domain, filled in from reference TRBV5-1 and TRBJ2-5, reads KAGVTQTPRYLIKTRGQQVTLSCSPISGHRSVSWYQQTPGQGLQFLFEYFSETQRNKGNFPGRFSGRQFSNSRSEMNVSTLELGDSALYLCASSLYPGEETQYFGPGTRLLVL.

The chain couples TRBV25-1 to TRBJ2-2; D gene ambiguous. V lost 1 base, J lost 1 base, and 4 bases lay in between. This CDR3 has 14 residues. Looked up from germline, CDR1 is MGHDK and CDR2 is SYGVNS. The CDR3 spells CASSELGNTGELFF. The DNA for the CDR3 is TGTGCCAGCAGTGAATTGGGGAACACCGGGGAGCTGTTTTTT.

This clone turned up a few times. CDR3 coding DNA: TGTGCCAGCAGCTCCGGAAAGACAGGGGCTGGATACGAGCAGTACTTC. This sequence encodes CASSSGKTGAGYEQYF. V gene TRBV5-4 combines with J gene TRBJ2-7, with 8 bases fitting TRBD1. The CDR3 runs 16 residues. Losses at the gene ends were 3 bases for V and 4 bases for J; bases not matched to a gene: 12. CDR1 is SGHNT, CDR2 YYREEE, per germline (reference sequence).

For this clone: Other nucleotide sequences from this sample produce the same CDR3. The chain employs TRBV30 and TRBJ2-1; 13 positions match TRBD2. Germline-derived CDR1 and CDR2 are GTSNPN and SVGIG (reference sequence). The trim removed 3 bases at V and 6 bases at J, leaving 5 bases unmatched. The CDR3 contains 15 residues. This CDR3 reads CAWSVGLAGANEQFF. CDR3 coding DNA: TGTGCCTGGAGCGTCGGACTAGCGGGAGCCAATGAGCAGTTCTTC.

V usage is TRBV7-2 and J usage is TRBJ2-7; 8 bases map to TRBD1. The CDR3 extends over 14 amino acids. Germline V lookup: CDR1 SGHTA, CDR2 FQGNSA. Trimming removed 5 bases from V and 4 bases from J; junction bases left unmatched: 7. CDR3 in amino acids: CASSNDRGWYEQYF. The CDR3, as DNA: TGTGCCAGCAGCAACGACAGGGGTTGGTACGAGCAGTACTTC.

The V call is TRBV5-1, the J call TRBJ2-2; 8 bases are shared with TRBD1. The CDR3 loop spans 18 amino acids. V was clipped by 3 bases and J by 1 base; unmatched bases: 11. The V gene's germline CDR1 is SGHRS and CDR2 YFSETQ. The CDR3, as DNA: TGCGCCAGCAGCTCTACTACACCCGGGACAGGGAACACCGGGGAGCTGTTTTTT. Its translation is CASSSTTPGTGNTGELFF.

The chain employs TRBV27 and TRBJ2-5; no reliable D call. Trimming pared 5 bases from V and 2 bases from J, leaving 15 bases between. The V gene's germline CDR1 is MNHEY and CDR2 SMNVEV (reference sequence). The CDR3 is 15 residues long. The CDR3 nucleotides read TGTGCCAGCAGTAAACGGACGGCCCATCAAGAGACCCAGTACTTC. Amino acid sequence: CASSKRTAHQETQYF.

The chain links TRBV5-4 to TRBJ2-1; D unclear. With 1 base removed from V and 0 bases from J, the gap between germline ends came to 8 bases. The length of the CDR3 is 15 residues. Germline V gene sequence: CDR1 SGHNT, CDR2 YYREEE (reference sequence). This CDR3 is CASSLSRSSYNEQFF. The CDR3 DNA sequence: TGTGCCAGCAGCTTGTCGAGAAGCTCCTACAATGAGCAGTTCTTC.